The next 20 T cell receptor beta chains were all read from a single sample in a study of T cell changes during pregnancy in multiple sclerosis. The method was immunoSEQ multiplex PCR; TCRdb's version includes in-frame clones alone and lacks a portion of them. The data contain 84,000 or so clones, approximately 94% of them singletons. The sequences come from peripheral blood, collected in the third trimester of pregnancy. The receptors were sampled from a female donor with multiple sclerosis, enrolled in a pregnancy study.

This chain connects TRBV19 to TRBJ2-7, with D unresolved. The V and J ends lost 5 bases and 3 bases respectively, with 8 bases between them. Germline CDR1 is LNHDA and CDR2 is SQIVND (reference sequence). The CDR3 length is 12 residues. The CDR3 here is CASSSPLYEQYF. CDR3 bases: TGTGCCAGTAGTTCTCCCCTCTACGAGCAGTACTTC.

The genes are TRBV7-2 and TRBJ2-5; tentatively, D is TRBD1 (5 bases). This CDR3 has 13 amino acids. V lost 5 bases, J lost 5 bases, and 12 bases lay in between. Germline CDR1 reads SGHTA; CDR2 reads FQGNSA. CDR3 loop: CASSVGLRETQYF. Here the CDR3 DNA reads TGTGCCAGCAGCGTGGGGCTCCGGGAGACCCAGTACTTC.

The rearrangement links TRBV21-1 to TRBJ1-6; TRBD1, the D gene given by the table, was not confirmed from the DNA. TRBV21-1 is a listed pseudogene. The CDR3 length is 18 residues. CDR3: CASSNEDGQNSYNSPLHF. The CDR3 DNA reads TGTGCCAGCAGCAATGAGGACGGACAAAACTCCTATAATTCACCCCTCCACTTT.

The J gene is TRBJ1-5, the V gene TRBV27; D may be TRBD1 (5 bases). This CDR3 is 15 amino acids long. CDR1 and CDR2 from the germline V gene are MNHEY and SMNVEV (reference sequence). V shed 0 bases and J shed 7 bases, with 13 bases lying between them. CDR3 in amino acids: CASSLSAGHRQPQHF. The DNA for the CDR3 is TGTGCCAGCAGTTTATCGGCAGGGCACCGACAGCCCCAGCATTTT.

This chain uses TRBV5-4 with TRBJ1-6; tentatively, D is TRBD1 (6 bases). Trimming removed 9 bases from V and 5 bases from J, with 12 bases in between. Germline V CDR1 and CDR2: SGHNT, YYREEE (reference sequence). The CDR3 consists of 13 residues. Written as DNA, the CDR3 is TGTGCCATCGGGGGGGGCGATAATTCACCCCTCCACTTT. Encoded protein: CAIGGGDNSPLHF.

The chain couples TRBV27 to TRBJ2-2; D ambiguous. CDR1 is MNHEY, CDR2 SMNVEV, per germline (reference sequence). The germline V and J ends were trimmed by 10 bases and 3 bases, with 12 bases remaining between them. CDR3 length: 13 residues. CDR3 protein: CAILSRDTGELFF. Here the CDR3 DNA reads TGTGCCATCCTGTCCCGGGACACCGGGGAGCTGTTTTTT.

The chain links TRBV13 to TRBJ2-5; 8 positions agree with TRBD2. J gave up 5 bases and V 1 base, and 12 bases lay outside the gene matches. CDR1 and CDR2 from the germline V gene are PRHDT and FYEKMQ (reference sequence). The CDR3 is 17 amino acids. DNA of the CDR3: TGTGCCAGCAGCTTAGAAGTTTTTGGCGGGGGGACGGAGACCCAGTACTTC. Protein product: CASSLEVFGGGTETQYF.

V usage is TRBV2 and J usage is TRBJ1-1; 8 bases map to TRBD1. The CDR3 totals 14 residues. Unmatched junction bases numbered 8, after V lost 6 bases and J lost 5 bases. Germline V gene data show CDR1 as SNHLY and CDR2 as FYNNEI. The CDR3 DNA reads TGTGCCAGCAGGGTAATACAGGGGGGAACTGAAGCTTTCTTT. Translated: CASRVIQGGTEAFF.

By frequency in the sample, this clone is medium-sized. As DNA, the CDR3 is TGTGCCAGCAGCGACGACAGGGATGCCTCCTACGAGCAGTACTTC. It is translated as CASSDDRDASYEQYF. The V call is TRBV21-1, the J call TRBJ2-7; the table's D gene call, TRBD1, was not cross checked with the DNA. TRBV21-1 is classified as a pseudogene. CDR3 size: 15 residues.

The chain links TRBV19 to TRBJ2-5; 14 nucleotides line up with TRBD2. Germline lookup yields CDR1 LNHDA and CDR2 SQIVND (reference sequence). The CDR3 is made up of 14 amino acids. The ends lost 7 bases at V and 4 bases at J; junction bases unmatched: 2. The CDR3 nucleotides read TGTGCCAGTAAAGGGACTAGCGGGGGAGAGACCCAGTACTTC. This encodes CASKGTSGGETQYF.

A single count supports this clone. The CDR3: CASSLSSYEQYF. CDR3 sequence (DNA): TGTGCCAGCAGTCTGTCCTCCTACGAGCAGTACTTC. The chain links TRBV28 to TRBJ2-7; D is undetermined. CDR1 MDHEN and CDR2 SYDVKM come from the germline V gene. This CDR3 spans 12 amino acids. Trimming removed 5 bases at V and 0 bases at J, with 5 bases between.

The table lists this clone with a few counts. The chain combines TRBV6-4 with TRBJ2-1, with TRBD2 matching over 8 bases. Germline values: CDR1 MRHNA, CDR2 SNTAGT. Unmatched junction bases numbered 8, after V lost 5 bases and J lost 5 bases. The CDR3 has 15 residues. The CDR3 protein is CASSPAGGKNNEQFF. The CDR3 nucleotides read TGTGCCAGCAGTCCCGCGGGGGGCAAAAACAATGAGCAGTTCTTC.

The chain recombines TRBV19 with TRBJ1-3; the D is unclear. Germline V lookup: CDR1 LNHDA, CDR2 SQIVND (reference sequence). Trimming cost V 6 bases and J 0 bases, with 6 bases left between them. The CDR3 totals 13 residues. CDR3 in amino acids: CASSQFSGNTIYF. CDR3 coding DNA: TGTGCCAGTAGCCAGTTCTCTGGAAACACCATATATTTT. Combining the CDR3 with reference TRBV19 and TRBJ1-3 gives the whole variable domain DGGITQSPKYLFRKEGQNVTLSCEQNLNHDAMYWYRQDPGQGLRLIYYSQIVNDFQKGDIAEGYSVSREKKESFPLTVTSAQKNPTAFYLCASSQFSGNTIYFGEGSWLTVV.

The gene calls are TRBV4-1 and TRBJ1-1; D is unclear. V gave up 1 base and J gave up 2 bases, with 5 bases separating them. CDR1 MGHRA and CDR2 YSYEKL come from the germline V gene. The CDR3 sequence is 13 residues long. CDR3 region: CASSQGSNTEAFF. The CDR3 DNA sequence: TGCGCCAGCAGCCAAGGTAGTAACACTGAAGCTTTCTTT.

Note on this clone: Other DNA sequences of this sample code for an identical CDR3. The rearrangement uses TRBV7-8 and TRBJ2-1; perhaps TRBD1 as D (6 bases). Germline CDR1 and CDR2: SGHVS and FQNEAQ. The CDR3 runs to 15 residues. The ends were cut back, 1 base at V and 4 bases at J, with 11 bases in the middle. The CDR3 loop is CASSLEQGGYNEQFF. As DNA, the CDR3 is TGTGCCAGCAGCTTAGAACAGGGTGGTTACAATGAGCAGTTCTTC.

The chain couples TRBV25-1 to TRBJ1-1; 9 positions match TRBD1. V gave up 3 bases and J gave up 6 bases; unmatched junction bases: 11. The CDR3 covers 16 residues. Looked up from germline, CDR1 is MGHDK and CDR2 is SYGVNS. CDR3 in amino acids: CASSDGTGWPGAEAFF. CDR3 DNA: TGTGCCAGCAGTGACGGGACAGGGTGGCCAGGAGCTGAAGCTTTCTTT.

This clone has only a few counts. The chain carries TRBV6-5 and TRBJ2-1, with 8 bases fitting TRBD1. CDR3 length: 13 residues. Looked up from germline, CDR1 is MNHEY and CDR2 is SVGAGI. Trimming cost V 4 bases and J 10 bases; bases outside gene matches: 6. The CDR3 coding sequence is TGTGCCAGCAGTTCTTCAGGGGGCCACGAGCAGTTCTTC. It translates to CASSSSGGHEQFF.

This chain links TRBV10-3 with TRBJ2-3; tentative D call: TRBD1 (5 bases). The CDR3 length is 16 residues. Germline V lookup: CDR1 ENHRY, CDR2 SYGVKD. Trimming cost V 0 bases and J 5 bases, with 15 bases left between them. This chain's CDR3 is CAISESGPGLGDTQYF. Written as DNA, the CDR3 is TGTGCCATCAGTGAGTCGGGTCCAGGGCTCGGAGATACGCAGTATTTT.

CDR3 sequence (DNA): TGCGCCAGCAGCCGTCTTCTAGGTGGGGAGACCCAGTACTTC. Its translation: CASSRLLGGETQYF. The V call is TRBV4-1, the J call TRBJ2-5, with D uncertain. Per the germline V gene, CDR1 is MGHRA and CDR2 is YSYEKL. V was cut by 4 bases and J by 5 bases, with 14 bases left in between. This CDR3 region has 14 residues.

The chain is built from TRBV5-5 and TRBJ1-2; D gene unclear. V dropped 0 bases and J dropped 6 bases, with 6 bases sitting between them. This CDR3 region has 12 residues. Germline V gene lookup returns CDR1 SGHKS and CDR2 YYEKEE (reference sequence). CDR3 protein: CASSLAGNGYTF. Here the CDR3 DNA reads TGTGCCAGCAGCTTGGCGGGGAATGGCTACACCTTC.